The 27 T cell receptor beta chains presented below share a single source sample, sequenced in a study of Graves' ophthalmopathy and Graves' hyperthyroidism. Transcripts of RNA were the source for amplifying TCR beta CDR3 regions. In the first round, RT-PCR was carried out with HTBI primers, and a multiplex PCR formed the second round. From the multiplex PCR reads, TCRdb called clonotypes with MiXCR, one entry per CDR3 protein. This sample has around 1,200,000 distinct CDR3 sequences, with about 40% found just once. The specimen sequenced was peripheral blood or thyroid tissue (not recorded which). These receptors came from an adult man with Graves' hyperthyroidism.

This clonotype was found many times. This sequence joins TRBV29-1 and TRBJ1-5, with D unresolved. V was trimmed by 6 bases and J by 2 bases, leaving 8 bases between them. The CDR3 runs 12 residues. CDR1 is SQVTM and CDR2 is ANQGSEA in the germline V gene. CDR3 sequence reads: CSVSRGNQPQHF. The CDR3 DNA reads TGCAGCGTGTCTAGAGGCAATCAGCCCCAGCATTTT. The full variable domain, in which reference TRBV29-1 and TRBJ1-5 provide the parts outside the CDR3, is SAVISQKPSRDICQRGTSLTIQCQVDSQVTMMFWYRQQPGQSLTLIATANQGSEATYESGFVIDKFPISRPNLTFSTLTVSNMSPEDSSIYLCSVSRGNQPQHFGDGTRLSIL.

The chain has TRBV25-1 and TRBJ1-1, with D hard to call. V lost 4 bases to trimming and J lost 7 bases, with 10 bases between them. This CDR3 contains 12 residues. Germline V gene sequence: CDR1 MGHDK, CDR2 SYGVNS. The CDR3 sequence is CASSGGKVEAFF. CDR3 DNA sequence: TGTGCCAGCAGTGGAGGGAAGGTTGAAGCTTTCTTT.

The chain joins TRBV7-9 to TRBJ2-5; D perhaps matches TRBD2 (6 bases). The germline V gene encodes CDR1 SEHNR and CDR2 FQNEAQ (reference sequence). The V end lost 4 bases, the J end lost 3 bases, and 15 bases lay between the germline ends. This CDR3 is built from 15 residues. CDR3 coding DNA: TGTGCCAGCAGCTCCATGGGGGGAGAAAAAGAGACCCAGTACTTC. Protein: CASSSMGGEKETQYF. Full variable domain (missing parts from reference TRBV7-9 and TRBJ2-5): DTGVSQNPRHKITKRGQNVTFRCDPISEHNRLYWYRQTLGQGPEFLTYFQNEAQLEKSRLLSDRFSAERPKGSFSTLEIQRTEQGDSAMYLCASSSMGGEKETQYFGPGTRLLVL.

This clonotype has a handful of counts. The V and J genes are TRBV4-3 and TRBJ1-1; D unclear. Germline CDR1 and CDR2: LGHNA and YSLEER. Trimming stripped 0 bases from V and 1 base from J, with 12 bases between. The CDR3 runs 16 residues. The chain's CDR3 is CASSQELWARNTEAFF. The DNA of the CDR3 is TGCGCCAGCAGCCAAGAGCTGTGGGCTAGGAACACTGAAGCTTTCTTT.

The V and J genes are TRBV9 and TRBJ2-6, with 7 bases aligning to TRBD1. Germline-derived CDR1 and CDR2 are SGDLS and YYNGEE. V shed 4 bases, J shed 0 bases, and the junction held 7 bases outside the gene matches. This CDR3 has 17 residues. CDR3 sequence: CASSPSTGTSGANVLTF. For the CDR3, the DNA is TGTGCCAGCAGCCCATCGACAGGGACCTCTGGGGCCAACGTCCTGACTTTC.

This clonotype was observed many times. The chain combines TRBV7-9 with TRBJ1-1, with D maybe TRBD1 (6 bases). V shed 2 bases and J shed 7 bases, with 17 bases lying between them. Germline V gene data show CDR1 as SEHNR and CDR2 as FQNEAQ (reference sequence). The CDR3 has 15 amino acids. This chain's CDR3 is CASSLSNGGRGEAFF. The CDR3, as DNA: TGTGCCAGCAGCTTAAGTAATGGGGGGCGTGGTGAAGCTTTCTTT.

The rearrangement joins TRBV13 to TRBJ2-5, with 8 bases fitting TRBD1. V lost 5 bases, J lost 4 bases, and 6 bases stayed unmatched. Germline-derived CDR1 and CDR2 are PRHDT and FYEKMQ (reference sequence). CDR3 size: 14 residues. The CDR3 region has the DNA TGTGCCAGCAGCCAGACAGGGGCGGTAGAGACCCAGTACTTC. Its protein product is CASSQTGAVETQYF.

This clonotype was recorded at least ten times. V and J are TRBV5-1 and TRBJ1-1; TRBD1 aligns across 9 bases. Looked up from germline, CDR1 is SGHRS and CDR2 is YFSETQ. There are 16 residues in the CDR3. Trimming cost V 2 bases and J 1 base; bases outside gene matches: 6. The DNA of the CDR3 is TGCGCCAGCAGCTTTACAGGGGGCGCCCCGAACACTGAAGCTTTCTTT. This codes for CASSFTGGAPNTEAFF.

The chain has TRBV5-5 and TRBJ2-6; D ambiguous. V lost 2 bases and J 17 bases, leaving 14 bases between the germline ends. Germline V gene lookup returns CDR1 SGHKS and CDR2 YYEKEE (reference sequence). The CDR3 length is 12 residues. CDR3 residues: CASSLGPAVMTF. CDR3 bases: TGTGCCAGCAGCTTAGGTCCAGCTGTCATGACTTTC.

The J gene is TRBJ1-1, the V gene TRBV29-1; tentatively, D is TRBD1 (5 bases). Per the germline V gene, CDR1 is SQVTM and CDR2 is ANQGSEA. The length of the CDR3 is 12 residues. The germline V and J ends were trimmed by 7 bases and 8 bases, with 17 bases remaining between them. The CDR3 here is CSGQTVGYEAFF. In nucleotides, the CDR3 is TGCAGCGGCCAGACAGTAGGGTACGAAGCTTTCTTT.

The chain joins TRBV3-1 to TRBJ1-3; the D is unclear. The V end lost 3 bases, the J end lost 0 bases, and 6 bases lay between the germline ends. The CDR3 consists of 14 residues. The germline V gene has CDR1 LGHDT and CDR2 YNNKEL (reference sequence). In DNA, the CDR3 is TGTGCCAGCAGCCAGGCGTCCTCTGGAAACACCATATATTTT. Its translation: CASSQASSGNTIYF.

The chain couples TRBV3-1 to TRBJ1-1; D might be TRBD1 (6 bases). From germline, CDR1 is LGHDT and CDR2 YNNKEL (reference sequence). Trimming pared 2 bases from V and 11 bases from J, leaving 18 bases between. The CDR3 has 14 amino acids. CDR3 protein: CASSQFTGSAGAFF. The CDR3 nucleotides are TGTGCCAGCAGCCAATTTACAGGGAGTGCGGGTGCTTTCTTT.

This clonotype was detected a few times. The chain recombines TRBV10-3 with TRBJ1-1; D ambiguous. Germline V CDR1 and CDR2: ENHRY, SYGVKD. Trimming took off 4 bases at V and 0 bases at J, with 9 bases between the two ends. This CDR3 spans 14 amino acids. The CDR3 DNA reads TGTGCCATCAGTGCCGGCATGATGAACACTGAAGCTTTCTTT. Its protein is CAISAGMMNTEAFF.

This clonotype was recorded at least ten times. The chain uses TRBV7-9 and TRBJ2-7; 8 bases match TRBD2. J was trimmed by 3 bases and V by 4 bases; bases with no gene match: 11. The length of the CDR3 is 16 residues. CDR1 is SEHNR and CDR2 is FQNEAQ in the germline V gene (reference sequence). The DNA of the CDR3 is TGTGCCAGCAGCTCCATCCCGGGAGGGGTGAACTACGAGCAGTACTTC. It encodes CASSSIPGGVNYEQYF.

This sequence joins TRBV7-9 and TRBJ1-5; possibly TRBD1 for D (6 bases). The CDR3 consists of 14 residues. Germline CDR1 and CDR2: SEHNR and FQNEAQ (reference sequence). Trimming removed 8 bases from V and 11 bases from J, with 22 bases in between. CDR3 bases: TGTGCCAGCGACGAGGGGGGGGCTCGGGAGACCCAGCATTTT. Translating it yields CASDEGGARETQHF.

At least ten counts were recorded for this clonotype. CDR3: CAGRDDSLEQYF. CDR3 nucleotides: TGTGCCGGCCGGGACGACAGCCTCGAGCAGTACTTC. J is TRBJ2-7 and V is TRBV10-3; either TRBD1 or TRBD2 may fit D (5 bases each). Trimming took 11 bases from V and 6 from J, leaving 17 bases between them. The CDR3 runs 12 residues. The germline CDR1 and CDR2 sequences are ENHRY and SYGVKD.

V usage is TRBV7-8 and J usage is TRBJ2-2; D may match TRBD1 or TRBD2 (6 bases each). V lost 1 base and J 4 bases, leaving 19 bases between the germline ends. This CDR3 spans 18 amino acids. Germline CDR1 is SGHVS and CDR2 is FQNEAQ. The CDR3 DNA reads as TGTGCCAGCAGCTTAGGGCGCCGGGGGCCCAAGCCCACCGGGGAGCTGTTTTTT. It codes for CASSLGRRGPKPTGELFF. Drawing the rest from reference TRBV7-8 and TRBJ2-2, the complete variable domain is GAGVSQSPRYKVAKRGQDVALRCDPISGHVSLFWYQQALGQGPEFLTYFQNEAQLDKSGLPSDRFFAERPEGSVSTLKIQRTQQEDSAVYLCASSLGRRGPKPTGELFFGEGSRLTVL.

The CDR3 bases are TGTGCCACCAGCAGAGAAAGTGGGCCTAACTATGGCTACACCTTC. Its protein is CATSRESGPNYGYTF. The V and J genes are TRBV15 and TRBJ1-2; D ambiguous. The CDR3 spans 15 residues. Per the germline V gene, CDR1 is LNHNV and CDR2 is YYDKDF (reference sequence). Trimming took off 0 bases at V and 0 bases at J, with 8 bases between the two ends.

This clonotype appeared a few times. The V and J genes are TRBV11-2 and TRBJ2-7, with TRBD2 matching 8 bases. V shed 1 base and J 0 bases; nucleotides not matched to a gene: 5. This CDR3 contains 16 residues. Germline V gene data show CDR1 as SGHAT and CDR2 as FQNNGV. This chain's CDR3 is CASSLVTSGNSYEQYF. DNA for the CDR3: TGTGCCAGCAGCTTAGTTACTAGCGGAAACTCCTACGAGCAGTACTTC.

The rearrangement uses TRBV10-3 and TRBJ1-2; D possibly corresponds to TRBD1 (6 bases). CDR3 length: 14 amino acids. With 10 bases removed from V and 4 bases from J, the gap between germline ends came to 19 bases. The germline V gene encodes CDR1 ENHRY and CDR2 SYGVKD. The CDR3 DNA is TGTGCCAGCGGAGGGGGTGCAGGGAGCTATGGCTACACCTTC. Its protein is CASGGGAGSYGYTF.

This chain uses TRBV11-3 with TRBJ2-7; 11 nucleotides align to TRBD1. The V gene end was trimmed by 5 bases and the J gene end by 0 bases; junction bases not matched to a gene: 9. Germline V CDR1 and CDR2: SGHNT, YENEEA. CDR3 length equals 17 residues. This chain's CDR3 is CASSLNQGTGGSYEQYF. CDR3 in DNA: TGTGCCAGCAGCCTTAACCAGGGGACAGGGGGCTCCTACGAGCAGTACTTC. The complete variable domain, with remaining parts taken from reference TRBV11-3 and TRBJ2-7, reads EAGVVQSPRYKIIEKKQPVAFWCNPISGHNTLYWYLQNLGQGPELLIRYENEEAVDDSQLPKDRFSAERLKGVDSTLKIQPAELGDSAVYLCASSLNQGTGGSYEQYFGPGTRLTVT.

Concerning this clonotype itself: A much larger clone sits a single nucleotide away, making a read error possible. This chain connects TRBV7-6 to TRBJ2-6; 7 nucleotides align to TRBD1. V gave up 4 bases and J gave up 0 bases; unmatched junction bases: 6. This CDR3 is 17 amino acids long. The germline V gene encodes CDR1 SGHVS and CDR2 FNYEAQ. CDR3 protein: CASSSETGSSGANVLTF. The CDR3 nucleotides read TGTGCCAGCAGCTCGGAGACAGGGTCCTCTGGGGCCAACGTCCTGACTTTC. The whole variable domain, remainder taken from reference TRBV7-6 and TRBJ2-6, is GAGVSQSPRYKVTKRGQDVALRCDPISGHVSLYWYRQALGQGPEFLTYFNYEAQQDKSGLPNDRFSAERPEGSISTLTIQRTEQRDSAMYRCASSSETGSSGANVLTFGAGSRLTVL.

The chain uses TRBV9 and TRBJ1-2; D is unresolved. Trimming pared 4 bases from V and 7 bases from J, leaving 17 bases between. The germline V gene has CDR1 SGDLS and CDR2 YYNGEE. The CDR3 spans 14 residues. In DNA form, the CDR3 reads TGTGCCAGCAGCCCGGCAGTCTTCACGGGTGGCTACACCTTC. Its protein is CASSPAVFTGGYTF.

V is TRBV4-1 and J is TRBJ2-3; D not resolved. V was clipped by 4 bases and J by 6 bases, with 11 bases between them. This CDR3 comprises 13 residues. From germline, CDR1 is MGHRA and CDR2 YSYEKL. CDR3 nucleotides: TGCGCCAGCAGCCCCCTCGGGCCCGATACGCAGTATTTT. Translating gives CASSPLGPDTQYF.

Here the CDR3 reads CASRKNSYSYEQYF. CDR3 sequence (DNA): TGTGCCAGCAGAAAAAACAGCTACTCCTACGAGCAGTACTTC. V is TRBV9 and J is TRBJ2-7, with D unclear. V was trimmed by 5 bases and J by 0 bases, leaving 12 bases between them. This CDR3 is built from 14 residues. The germline V gene has CDR1 SGDLS and CDR2 YYNGEE.

At least ten counts were recorded for this clonotype. The chain uses TRBV7-9 and TRBJ2-7; 12 bases match TRBD2. Germline loops: CDR1 SEHNR, CDR2 FQNEAQ (reference sequence). The CDR3 runs 15 residues. Losses at the gene ends were 5 bases for V and 6 bases for J; bases not matched to a gene: 8. CDR3 coding DNA: TGTGCCAGCAGCCTCAGACTAGCGGGAGTGGCCGAGCAGTACTTC. Translated: CASSLRLAGVAEQYF.

This clonotype appeared many times. The rearrangement joins TRBV5-6 to TRBJ1-5; D ambiguous. Germline V gene lookup returns CDR1 SGHDT and CDR2 YYEEEE. This CDR3 contains 15 residues. The ends were cut back, 0 bases at V and 3 bases at J, with 10 bases in the middle. CDR3 bases: TGTGCCAGCAGCTTGGGACCGGGTCCCAATCAGCCCCAGCATTTT. It codes for CASSLGPGPNQPQHF.